This T cell receptor beta chain was identified during a study of post-analysis software for immune sequencing data. The overall study: Included courses were relapsing-remitting and secondary progressive multiple sclerosis; progressive-relapsing multiple sclerosis was also included. Study-wide results and caveats: Normalized Chao1 diversity in multiple sclerosis patients fell significantly below that of controls. Patients used about 5 TRBV segments, including TRBV5-6, TRBV5-1 and TRBV20-1, more often than controls. F-measure co-clustering was strong for batch-matched samples.

For this clonotype: Its specificity is not known.

Researchers reported that TCR beta cDNA libraries carried unique molecular identifiers. cDNA molecules numbering about 480,000 came from approximately 1 to 10 million T cells. Each CDR3 protein gets one entry after TCRdb re-called the PCR reads with MiXCR. The sample holds roughly 800,000 distinct CDR3 sequences; roughly 58% are singletons and the top ten take approximately 4.4%. CDR1 is SQVTM and CDR2 is ANQGSEA in the germline V gene. This CDR3 region has 12 residues. The V end lost 8 bases, the J end lost 4 bases, and 14 bases lay between the germline ends. The sample consisted of blood. The clonotype originates from a girl between 5 and 17 years old with multiple sclerosis. This rearrangement joins TRBV29-1 to TRBJ1-1; D perhaps matches TRBD1 (6 bases). In DNA form, the CDR3 reads TGCAGCTACGGGACACCCTTCACTGAAGCTTTCTTT. Protein sequence: CSYGTPFTEAFF.